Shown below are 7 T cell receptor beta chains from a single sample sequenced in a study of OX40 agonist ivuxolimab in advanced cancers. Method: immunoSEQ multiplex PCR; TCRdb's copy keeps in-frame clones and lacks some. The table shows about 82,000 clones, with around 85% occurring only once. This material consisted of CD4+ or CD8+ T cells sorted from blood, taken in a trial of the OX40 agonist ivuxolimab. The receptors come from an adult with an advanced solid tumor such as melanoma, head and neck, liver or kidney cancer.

CDR3 nucleotides: TGTGCCAGCAGGGTGACAGCTAACTATGGCTACACCTTC. This sequence encodes CASRVTANYGYTF. The V gene is TRBV27, the J gene TRBJ1-2, with D perhaps matching TRBD1 (5 bases). CDR1 and CDR2 (germline): MNHEY, SMNVEV (reference sequence). Trimming took 6 bases from V and 0 from J, leaving 8 bases between them. CDR3 length equals 13 residues.

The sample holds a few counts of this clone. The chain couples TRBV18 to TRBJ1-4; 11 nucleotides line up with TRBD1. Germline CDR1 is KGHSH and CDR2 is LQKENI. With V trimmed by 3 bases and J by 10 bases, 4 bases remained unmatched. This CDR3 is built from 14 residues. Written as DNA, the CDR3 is TGTGCCAGCTCACCGGGACAGGGGGAAGGAAAACTGTTTTTT. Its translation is CASSPGQGEGKLFF.

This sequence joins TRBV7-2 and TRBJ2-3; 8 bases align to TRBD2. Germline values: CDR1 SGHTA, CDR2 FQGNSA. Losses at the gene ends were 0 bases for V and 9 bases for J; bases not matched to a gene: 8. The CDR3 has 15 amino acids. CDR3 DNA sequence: TGTGCCAGCAGCTTAGCGGGCGGGGGGTCCGGGACGCAGTATTTT. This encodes CASSLAGGGSGTQYF.

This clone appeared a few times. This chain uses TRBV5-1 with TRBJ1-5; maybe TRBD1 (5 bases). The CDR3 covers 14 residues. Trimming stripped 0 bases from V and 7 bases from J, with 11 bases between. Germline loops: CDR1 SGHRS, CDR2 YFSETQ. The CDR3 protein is CASSLAPGDQPQHF. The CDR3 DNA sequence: TGCGCCAGCAGCTTGGCCCCCGGGGACCAGCCCCAGCATTTT.

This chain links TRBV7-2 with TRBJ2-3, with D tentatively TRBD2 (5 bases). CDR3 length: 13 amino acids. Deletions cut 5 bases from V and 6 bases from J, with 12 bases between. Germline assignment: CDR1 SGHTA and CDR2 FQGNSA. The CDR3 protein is CASSRESLDTQYF. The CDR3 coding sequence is TGTGCCAGCAGCCGGGAATCGTTGGATACGCAGTATTTT.

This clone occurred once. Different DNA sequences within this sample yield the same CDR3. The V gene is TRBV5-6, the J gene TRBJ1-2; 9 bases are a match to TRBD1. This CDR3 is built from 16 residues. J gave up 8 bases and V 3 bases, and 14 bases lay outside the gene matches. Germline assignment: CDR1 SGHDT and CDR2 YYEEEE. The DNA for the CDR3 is TGTGCCAGCAGCTCGGTGCGGACAGGGGAGTCAGGAGGCTACACCTTC. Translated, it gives CASSSVRTGESGGYTF.

CDR3 sequence reads: CSVDVTGSGNTIYF. CDR3 nucleotide sequence: TGCAGCGTTGATGTCACGGGCTCTGGAAACACCATATATTTT. The V and J genes are TRBV29-1 and TRBJ1-3; D call uncertain. V was cut by 3 bases and J by 0 bases, with 9 bases left in between. The germline V gene has CDR1 SQVTM and CDR2 ANQGSEA. There are 14 residues in the CDR3.